What follows are 30 T cell receptor beta chains derived from one specimen sequenced in a study of T-cell reconstitution after alpha-beta-depleted transplantation in children. The TCRbeta library incorporated unique molecular identifiers. TCRdb analysed the PCR reads with MiXCR anew, one entry per CDR3 protein. The data contain about 500,000 distinct CDR3 sequences, less than 35% of them singletons. The material sequenced was PBMCs from the stem cell graft donor, taken from the stem cell graft. These receptors came from a human donor who donated a stem cell graft to a child with aplastic anemia.

V gene TRBV4-2 combines with J gene TRBJ2-7; D is perhaps TRBD1 (6 bases). V lost 4 bases and J 3 bases, leaving 19 bases between the germline ends. The CDR3 extends over 16 amino acids. Germline assignment: CDR1 LGHNA and CDR2 YNFKEQ. The CDR3 region has the DNA TGTGCCAGCAGCCCCTTTACAGGGAAAAGCCTCTACGAGCAGTACTTC. Protein product: CASSPFTGKSLYEQYF.

The chain joins TRBV4-1 to TRBJ1-5; D might be TRBD1 (5 bases). Germline V gene lookup returns CDR1 MGHRA and CDR2 YSYEKL. Trimming stripped 1 base from V and 4 bases from J, with 20 bases between. The CDR3 totals 18 residues. CDR3 DNA: TGCGCCAGCAGCCAAGTTGCAGTAGGGGCCCAACCTAATCAGCCCCAGCATTTT. Protein sequence: CASSQVAVGAQPNQPQHF.

The V call is TRBV5-1, the J call TRBJ1-5; possible D gene TRBD1, 5 bases. This CDR3 is built from 13 residues. Germline lookup yields CDR1 SGHRS and CDR2 YFSETQ. Trimming stripped 4 bases from V and 2 bases from J, with 7 bases between. The CDR3: CASSKGGNQPQHF. The CDR3 coding sequence is TGCGCCAGCAGCAAAGGGGGCAATCAGCCCCAGCATTTT.

The chain links TRBV18 to TRBJ2-2; D remains unclear. Germline V lookup: CDR1 KGHSH, CDR2 LQKENI. V gave up 2 bases and J gave up 1 base, with 8 bases separating them. The CDR3 is made up of 15 amino acids. The CDR3 is CASSPATRNTGELFF. Here the CDR3 DNA reads TGTGCCAGCTCACCAGCGACAAGGAACACCGGGGAGCTGTTTTTT.

The rearrangement joins TRBV28 to TRBJ1-5; D remains unclear. The CDR3 contains 16 residues. Germline values: CDR1 MDHEN, CDR2 SYDVKM. The V end lost 2 bases, the J end lost 7 bases, and 18 bases lay between the germline ends. The CDR3 nucleotides read TGTGCCAGCAGTTTACGGTGGGGTCTACAGAGACAGCCCCAGCATTTT. This translates into CASSLRWGLQRQPQHF.

This rearrangement joins TRBV20-1 to TRBJ1-5; a weak D match, TRBD1 (6 bases). The CDR3 extends over 14 amino acids. The germline V gene has CDR1 DFQATT and CDR2 SNEGSKA (reference sequence). V was pared by 0 bases and J by 7 bases, with 13 bases between. The CDR3 here is CSARDIAGDQPQHF. DNA for the CDR3: TGCAGTGCTAGAGATATTGCAGGGGACCAGCCCCAGCATTTT.

V is TRBV28 and J is TRBJ2-1; possible D gene TRBD2, 6 bases. Looked up from germline, CDR1 is MDHEN and CDR2 is SYDVKM. This CDR3 is built from 14 residues. The ends were cut back, 6 bases at V and 7 bases at J, with 16 bases in the middle. The CDR3 loop reads CASRNSEGRNEQFF. The CDR3 DNA follows: TGTGCCAGCAGGAATTCGGAGGGCCGAAATGAGCAGTTCTTC.

The V gene is TRBV18, the J gene TRBJ2-7; a possible D gene is TRBD2 (6 bases). The CDR3 extends over 14 amino acids. Trimming removed 2 bases from V and 4 bases from J, with 12 bases in between. Germline V lookup: CDR1 KGHSH, CDR2 LQKENI. CDR3 protein: CASSPAHGGYEQYF. The CDR3 DNA sequence: TGTGCCAGCTCACCAGCGCATGGGGGGTACGAGCAGTACTTC. Based on the CDR3 plus reference TRBV18 and TRBJ2-7, the full variable domain is NAGVMQNPRHLVRRRGQEARLRCSPMKGHSHVYWYRQLPEEGLKFMVYLQKENIIDESGMPKERFSAEFPKEGPSILRIQQVVRGDSAAYFCASSPAHGGYEQYFGPGTRLTVT.

This clonotype has only a few counts. The gene calls are TRBV19 and TRBJ2-2, with 7 bases that match TRBD1. The V gene's germline CDR1 is LNHDA and CDR2 SQIVND (reference sequence). CDR3 length: 16 residues. Germline trimming cut 7 bases from V and 5 bases from J; bases unmatched to any gene: 13. CDR3 sequence reads: CASTQTDRIRTGELFF. The CDR3, as DNA: TGTGCCAGTACCCAAACGGACAGGATTCGGACCGGGGAGCTGTTTTTT.

The chain links TRBV29-1 to TRBJ1-3, with D possibly TRBD1 on 6 matching bases. The CDR3 extends over 13 amino acids. V lost 4 bases to trimming and J lost 2 bases, with 9 bases between them. Germline lookup yields CDR1 SQVTM and CDR2 ANQGSEA. The chain's CDR3 is CSVAAGAGNTIYF. In DNA, the CDR3 is TGCAGCGTTGCAGCAGGGGCTGGAAACACCATATATTTT.

The rearrangement joins TRBV6-5 to TRBJ2-1, with TRBD1 as a possible D gene (6 bases). Looked up from germline, CDR1 is MNHEY and CDR2 is SVGAGI. The CDR3 length is 15 residues. Trimming cost V 0 bases and J 5 bases, with 11 bases left between them. The CDR3, as DNA: TGTGCCAGCAGTTACTCGACAGGACAGAACAATGAGCAGTTCTTC. This translates into CASSYSTGQNNEQFF.

This clonotype has just one count. The chain carries TRBV4-1 and TRBJ2-3; D is uncertain. The V end was cut by 1 base, the J end by 2 bases, with 7 bases between. CDR1 MGHRA and CDR2 YSYEKL come from the germline V gene. The CDR3 has 14 amino acids. In nucleotides, the CDR3 is TGCGCCAGCAGCCAAGTTGGAGCCACAGATACGCAGTATTTT. It is translated as CASSQVGATDTQYF.

Only one count was recorded for this clonotype. The rearrangement links TRBV7-2 to TRBJ1-2; D gene unclear. This CDR3 spans 11 amino acids. The germline V gene has CDR1 SGHTA and CDR2 FQGNSA. V was shortened by 6 bases and J by 8 bases, with 10 bases between the two germline ends. CDR3 loop: CASRENGGYTF. CDR3 sequence (DNA): TGTGCCAGCAGGGAAAACGGAGGCTACACCTTC.

This clonotype came up once. The rearrangement links TRBV24-1 to TRBJ2-3; tentatively, D is TRBD1 (6 bases). CDR1 and CDR2 from the germline V gene are KGHDR and SFDVKD. The V and J ends lost 3 bases and 1 base respectively, with 13 bases between them. The CDR3 consists of 16 residues. CDR3 region: CATSDPPGARTDTQYF. The DNA for the CDR3 is TGTGCCACCAGTGATCCCCCAGGGGCCCGCACAGATACGCAGTATTTT.

The V gene is TRBV4-2, the J gene TRBJ2-2; 12 bases align to TRBD2. The germline V gene has CDR1 LGHNA and CDR2 YNFKEQ. The CDR3 has 18 residues. Germline trimming cut 0 bases from V and 6 bases from J; bases unmatched to any gene: 8. The CDR3 here is CASSQEALLAGGSGELFF. DNA for the CDR3: TGTGCCAGCAGCCAAGAAGCATTACTAGCGGGAGGATCCGGGGAGCTGTTTTTT.

The V call is TRBV6-5, the J call TRBJ2-5, with TRBD2 identical over 10 bases. V was pared by 2 bases and J by 5 bases, with 11 bases of the junction left unmatched. Per the germline V gene, CDR1 is MNHEY and CDR2 is SVGAGI. This CDR3 spans 17 amino acids. The chain's CDR3 is CASSYGFSGLATETQYF. CDR3 DNA sequence: TGTGCCAGCAGTTACGGGTTCTCGGGACTAGCGACGGAGACCCAGTACTTC.

This clonotype was detected ten times or more. The gene calls are TRBV20-1 and TRBJ1-1; 7 bases are shared with TRBD1. Germline values: CDR1 DFQATT, CDR2 SNEGSKA (reference sequence). V was pared by 5 bases and J by 1 base, with 1 base of the junction left unmatched. This CDR3 comprises 12 residues. CDR3 DNA: TGCAGTGCTTGGACAGGGAACACTGAAGCTTTCTTT. The encoded protein is CSAWTGNTEAFF.

The table lists this clonotype with a few counts. The rearrangement links TRBV18 to TRBJ2-3, with TRBD2 matching 8 bases. The CDR3 length is 17 residues. Germline V gene data show CDR1 as KGHSH and CDR2 as LQKENI. Trimming at V came to 2 bases and at J to 3 bases, leaving 10 bases not matched to a gene. The CDR3 nucleotides are TGTGCCAGCTCACCAGTTTCCCAGCGGGGGTCAACAGATACGCAGTATTTT. This translates into CASSPVSQRGSTDTQYF.

A few counts support this clonotype. This sequence joins TRBV4-3 and TRBJ1-3; 11 nucleotides line up with TRBD1. V was pared by 5 bases and J by 3 bases, with 3 bases of the junction left unmatched. The CDR3 contains 15 residues. Germline assignment: CDR1 LGHNA and CDR2 YSLEER. CDR3 DNA: TGCGCCAGCAGCATGGACAGGGGGCTTGGAAACACCATATATTTT. Protein sequence: CASSMDRGLGNTIYF.

The chain is built from TRBV5-1 and TRBJ2-7; 8 bases fit TRBD2. This CDR3 has 16 amino acids. V lost 0 bases to trimming and J lost 1 base; unmatched junction nucleotides: 6. Germline V gene data show CDR1 as SGHRS and CDR2 as YFSETQ. CDR3 sequence: CASSLVPGLGSYEQYF. DNA for the CDR3: TGCGCCAGCAGCTTGGTTCCGGGACTAGGGTCCTACGAGCAGTACTTC.

The chain joins TRBV29-1 to TRBJ2-7, with 7 bases fitting TRBD1. In germline, CDR1 is SQVTM, CDR2 ANQGSEA. The CDR3 contains 13 residues. With V trimmed by 4 bases and J by 2 bases, 5 bases remained unmatched. For the CDR3, the DNA is TGCAGCGTTGCTCCCGGACAGGCCTACGAGCAGTACTTC. Amino acid sequence: CSVAPGQAYEQYF.

This chain links TRBV5-1 with TRBJ1-1, with D tentatively TRBD1 (5 bases). Trimming left V 4 bases short and J 0 bases short, with 10 bases between. The CDR3 covers 14 residues. Germline V CDR1 and CDR2: SGHRS, YFSETQ. The CDR3 bases are TGCGCCAGCAGCCACGAGACAGTGAACACTGAAGCTTTCTTT. Protein product: CASSHETVNTEAFF.

This chain connects TRBV29-1 to TRBJ2-2, with 7 bases matching TRBD1. The trim removed 4 bases at V and 2 bases at J, leaving 7 bases unmatched. Per germline, CDR1 SQVTM and CDR2 ANQGSEA. This CDR3 has 15 amino acids. CDR3 DNA: TGCAGCGTTGCGTACAGGGGTCAAAACACCGGGGAGCTGTTTTTT. Residues: CSVAYRGQNTGELFF.

The V call is TRBV7-2, the J call TRBJ1-6; no clear D. Per the germline V gene, CDR1 is SGHTA and CDR2 is FQGNSA. This CDR3 spans 12 amino acids. V was clipped by 6 bases and J by 8 bases, with 8 bases between them. The CDR3 here is CASRVLDSPLHF. The CDR3 DNA follows: TGTGCCAGCAGGGTTTTGGATTCACCCCTCCACTTT.

This clonotype has just one count. The gene calls are TRBV6-2 or TRBV6-3 and TRBJ1-5; D remains unclear. The CDR3 sequence is 12 residues long. V was trimmed by 8 bases and J by 4 bases, leaving 9 bases between them. Germline loops: CDR1 MNHEY, CDR2 SVGEGT. Here the CDR3 DNA reads TGTGCCAGCCGGAGCCTGAATCAGCCCCAGCATTTT. Residues: CASRSLNQPQHF.

This rearrangement joins TRBV7-8 to TRBJ2-6; D gene ambiguous. Germline lookup yields CDR1 SGHVS and CDR2 FQNEAQ. The CDR3 extends over 11 amino acids. V was clipped by 1 base and J by 16 bases, with 8 bases between them. CDR3 residues: CASSLEDGLTF. The CDR3 nucleotides read TGTGCCAGCAGCTTAGAGGACGGTCTGACTTTC.

The chain has TRBV4-2 and TRBJ1-1; possibly TRBD1 for D (5 bases). Germline V gives CDR1 LGHNA, CDR2 YNFKEQ. Trimming pared 4 bases from V and 0 bases from J, leaving 15 bases between. CDR3 length equals 16 residues. The chain's CDR3 is CASSLNPGLMNTEAFF. The CDR3 DNA follows: TGTGCCAGCAGCCTAAATCCGGGGCTTATGAACACTGAAGCTTTCTTT.

This clonotype was detected only a few times. The V and J genes are TRBV14 and TRBJ1-2; 8 bases are shared with TRBD1. Trimming removed 6 bases from V and 8 bases from J; junction bases left unmatched: 8. Germline assignment: CDR1 SGHDN and CDR2 FVKESK. The CDR3 sequence is 13 residues long. The CDR3 is CASSPGTGGGYTF. The CDR3, as DNA: TGTGCCAGCAGTCCGGGGACAGGCGGGGGCTACACCTTC.

The chain has TRBV29-1 and TRBJ1-2, with TRBD1 matching over 9 bases. Germline V CDR1 and CDR2: SQVTM, ANQGSEA. The CDR3 loop spans 12 amino acids. The V segment lost 6 bases and the J segment 6 bases; nucleotides outside the gene matches: 5. The CDR3 is CSVLRTGDGYTF. DNA of the CDR3: TGCAGCGTGCTTCGGACAGGGGATGGCTACACCTTC.

This sequence joins TRBV7-2 and TRBJ2-1, with TRBD2 matching over 11 bases. The CDR3 is 16 residues long. After removal of 5 bases from V and 5 bases from J, the junction contained 8 bases not matched to a gene. CDR1 is SGHTA and CDR2 is FQGNSA in the germline V gene. CDR3 in amino acids: CASSPLSGRAHNEQFF. The CDR3 DNA is TGTGCCAGCAGCCCTCTTAGCGGGAGGGCCCACAATGAGCAGTTCTTC.